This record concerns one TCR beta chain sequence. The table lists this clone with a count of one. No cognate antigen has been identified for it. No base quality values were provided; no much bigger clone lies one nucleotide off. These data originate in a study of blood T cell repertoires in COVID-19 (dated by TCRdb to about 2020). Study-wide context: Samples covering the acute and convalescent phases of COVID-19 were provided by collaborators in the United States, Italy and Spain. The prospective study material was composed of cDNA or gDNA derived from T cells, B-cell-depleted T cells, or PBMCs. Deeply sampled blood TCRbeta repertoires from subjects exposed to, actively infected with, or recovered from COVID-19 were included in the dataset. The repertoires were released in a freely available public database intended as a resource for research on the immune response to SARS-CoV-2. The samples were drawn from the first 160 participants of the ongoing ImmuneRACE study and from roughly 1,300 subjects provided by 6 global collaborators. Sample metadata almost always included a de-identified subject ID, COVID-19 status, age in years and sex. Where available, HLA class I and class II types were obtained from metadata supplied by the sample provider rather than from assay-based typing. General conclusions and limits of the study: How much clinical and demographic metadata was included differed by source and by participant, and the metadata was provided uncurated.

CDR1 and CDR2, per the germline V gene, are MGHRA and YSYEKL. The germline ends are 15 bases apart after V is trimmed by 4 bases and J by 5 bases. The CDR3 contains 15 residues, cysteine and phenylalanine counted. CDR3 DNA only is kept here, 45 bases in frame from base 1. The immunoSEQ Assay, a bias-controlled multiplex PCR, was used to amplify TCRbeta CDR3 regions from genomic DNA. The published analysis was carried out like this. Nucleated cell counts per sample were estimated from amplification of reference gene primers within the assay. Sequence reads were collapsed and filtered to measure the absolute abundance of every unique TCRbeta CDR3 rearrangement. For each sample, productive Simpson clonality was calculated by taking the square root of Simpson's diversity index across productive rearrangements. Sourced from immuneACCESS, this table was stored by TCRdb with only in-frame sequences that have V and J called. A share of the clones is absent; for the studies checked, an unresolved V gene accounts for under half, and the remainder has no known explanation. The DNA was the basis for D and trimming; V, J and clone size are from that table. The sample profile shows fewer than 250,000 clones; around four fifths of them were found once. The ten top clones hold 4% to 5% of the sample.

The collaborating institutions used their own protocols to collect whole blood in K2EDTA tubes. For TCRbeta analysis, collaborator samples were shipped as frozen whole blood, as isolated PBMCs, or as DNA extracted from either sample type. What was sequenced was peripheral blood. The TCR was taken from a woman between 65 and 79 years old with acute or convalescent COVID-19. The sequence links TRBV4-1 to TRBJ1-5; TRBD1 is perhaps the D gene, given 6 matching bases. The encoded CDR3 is CASSPGPGDYQPQHF. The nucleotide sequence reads TGCGCCAGCAGCCCAGGGCCAGGGGATTATCAGCCCCAGCATTTT.